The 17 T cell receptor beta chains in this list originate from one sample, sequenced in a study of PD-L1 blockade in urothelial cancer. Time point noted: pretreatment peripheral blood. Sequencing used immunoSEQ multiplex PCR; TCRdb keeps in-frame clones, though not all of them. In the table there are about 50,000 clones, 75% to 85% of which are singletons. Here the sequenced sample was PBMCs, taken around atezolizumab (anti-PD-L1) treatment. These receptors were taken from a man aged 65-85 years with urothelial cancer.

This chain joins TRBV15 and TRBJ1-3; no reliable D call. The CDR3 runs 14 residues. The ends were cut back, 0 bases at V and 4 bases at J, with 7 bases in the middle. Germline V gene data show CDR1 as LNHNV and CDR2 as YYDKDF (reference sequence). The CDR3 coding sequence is TGTGCCACCAGCAGAGATACTGCCGGAAACACCATATATTTT. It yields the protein CATSRDTAGNTIYF.

CDR3 loop: CASSYYGGGRGYTF. CDR3 nucleotides: TGTGCCAGCAGTTACTACGGCGGGGGACGCGGCTACACCTTC. The J gene is TRBJ1-2, the V gene TRBV6-6; TRBD1 might be the D (5 bases). CDR1 is MNHNY, CDR2 SVGAGI, per germline (reference sequence). Trimming pared 1 base from V and 8 bases from J, leaving 14 bases between. The CDR3 totals 14 residues.

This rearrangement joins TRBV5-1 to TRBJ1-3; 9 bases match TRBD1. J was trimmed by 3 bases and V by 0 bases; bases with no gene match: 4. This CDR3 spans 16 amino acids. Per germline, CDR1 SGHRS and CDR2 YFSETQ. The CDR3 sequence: CASSLVGTGFGNTIYF. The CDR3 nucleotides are TGCGCCAGCAGCTTGGTGGGGACAGGGTTTGGAAACACCATATATTTT.

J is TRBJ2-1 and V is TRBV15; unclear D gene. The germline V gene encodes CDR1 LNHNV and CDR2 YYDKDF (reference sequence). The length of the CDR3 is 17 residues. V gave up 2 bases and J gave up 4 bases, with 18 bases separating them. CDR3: CATSRRDPSGMYNEQFF. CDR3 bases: TGTGCCACCAGCAGACGCGACCCGTCGGGTATGTACAATGAGCAGTTCTTC. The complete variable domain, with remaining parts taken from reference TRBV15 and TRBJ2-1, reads DAMVIQNPRYQVTQFGKPVTLSCSQTLNHNVMYWYQQKSSQAPKLLFHYYDKDFNNEADTPDNFQSRRPNTSFCFLDIRSPGLGDTAMYLCATSRRDPSGMYNEQFFGPGTRLTVL.

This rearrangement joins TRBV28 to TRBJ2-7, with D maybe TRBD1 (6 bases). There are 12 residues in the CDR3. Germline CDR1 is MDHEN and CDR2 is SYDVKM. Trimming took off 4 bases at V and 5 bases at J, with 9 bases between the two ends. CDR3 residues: CASSYHRDEQYF. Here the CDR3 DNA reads TGTGCCAGCAGTTATCACAGGGACGAGCAGTACTTC.

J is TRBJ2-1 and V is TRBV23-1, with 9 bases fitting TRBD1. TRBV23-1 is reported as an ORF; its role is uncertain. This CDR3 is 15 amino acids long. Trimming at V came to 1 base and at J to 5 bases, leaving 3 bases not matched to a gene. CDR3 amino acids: CASSQCGQGNNEQFF. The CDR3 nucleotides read TGCGCCAGCAGTCAATGCGGACAGGGGAACAATGAGCAGTTCTTC.

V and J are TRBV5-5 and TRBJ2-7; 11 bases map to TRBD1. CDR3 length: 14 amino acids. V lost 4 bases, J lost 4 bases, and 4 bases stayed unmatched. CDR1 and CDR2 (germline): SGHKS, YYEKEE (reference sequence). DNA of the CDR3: TGTGCCAGCAGCACTGGACAGGGGGCTTACGAGCAGTACTTC. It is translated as CASSTGQGAYEQYF.

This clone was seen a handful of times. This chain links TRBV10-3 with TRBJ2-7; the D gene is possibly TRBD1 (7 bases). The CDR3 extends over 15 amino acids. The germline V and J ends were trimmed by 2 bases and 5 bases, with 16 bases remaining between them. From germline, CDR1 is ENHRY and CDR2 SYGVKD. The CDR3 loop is CAISEGQGGADEQYF. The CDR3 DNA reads TGTGCCATCAGTGAGGGGCAGGGGGGTGCGGACGAGCAGTACTTC.

The CDR3 loop is CASSPEGGQRGETQYF. CDR3 nucleotides: TGTGCCAGCAGCCCAGAGGGGGGACAGAGGGGGGAGACCCAGTACTTC. The chain uses TRBV7-9 and TRBJ2-5; possible D gene TRBD1, 7 bases. The CDR3 is 16 residues long. Germline V CDR1 and CDR2: SEHNR, FQNEAQ (reference sequence). Trimming pared 5 bases from V and 5 bases from J, leaving 21 bases between.

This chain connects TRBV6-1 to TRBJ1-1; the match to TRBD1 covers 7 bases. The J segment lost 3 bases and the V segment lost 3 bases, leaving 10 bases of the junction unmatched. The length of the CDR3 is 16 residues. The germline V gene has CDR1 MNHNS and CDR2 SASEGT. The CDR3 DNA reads TGTGCCAGCAGTGAGCTGCGGGACAGTAGGTACACTGAAGCTTTCTTT. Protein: CASSELRDSRYTEAFF.

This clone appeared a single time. CDR3 residues: CASRRLAGAWGGRNEQYF. The DNA for the CDR3 is TGTGCCAGCAGGAGACTAGCGGGAGCCTGGGGGGGCCGAAACGAGCAGTACTTC. The chain carries TRBV28 and TRBJ2-7, with 12 bases lining up with TRBD2. V was pared by 6 bases and J by 5 bases, with 17 bases of the junction left unmatched. Germline V gene lookup returns CDR1 MDHEN and CDR2 SYDVKM. The CDR3 has 18 residues.

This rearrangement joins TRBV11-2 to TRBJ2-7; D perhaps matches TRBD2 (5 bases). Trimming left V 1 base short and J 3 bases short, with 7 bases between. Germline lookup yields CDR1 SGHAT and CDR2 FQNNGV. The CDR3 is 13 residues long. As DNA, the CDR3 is TGTGCCAGCAGCTTAGTGGCGGGCTACGAGCAGTACTTC. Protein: CASSLVAGYEQYF.

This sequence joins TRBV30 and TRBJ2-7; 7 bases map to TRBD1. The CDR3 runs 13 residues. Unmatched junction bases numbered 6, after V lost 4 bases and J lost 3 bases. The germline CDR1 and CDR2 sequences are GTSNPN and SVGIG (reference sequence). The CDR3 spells CAWTPGTVYEQYF. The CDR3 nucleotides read TGTGCCTGGACACCCGGGACAGTCTACGAGCAGTACTTC.

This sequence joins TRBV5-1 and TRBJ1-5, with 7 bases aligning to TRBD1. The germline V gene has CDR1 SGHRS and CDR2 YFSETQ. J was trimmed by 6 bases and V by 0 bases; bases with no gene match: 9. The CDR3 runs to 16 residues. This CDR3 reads CASSLAPLGGGQPQHF. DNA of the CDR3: TGCGCCAGCAGCTTGGCACCCCTAGGGGGCGGTCAGCCCCAGCATTTT.

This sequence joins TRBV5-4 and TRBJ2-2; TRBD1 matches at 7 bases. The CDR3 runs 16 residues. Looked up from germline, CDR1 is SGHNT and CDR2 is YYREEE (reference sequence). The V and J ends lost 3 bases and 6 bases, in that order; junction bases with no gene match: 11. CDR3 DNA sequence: TGTGCCAGCAGCTCCCGGGACAGCGCCAGAGCCGGGGAGCTGTTTTTT. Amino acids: CASSSRDSARAGELFF.

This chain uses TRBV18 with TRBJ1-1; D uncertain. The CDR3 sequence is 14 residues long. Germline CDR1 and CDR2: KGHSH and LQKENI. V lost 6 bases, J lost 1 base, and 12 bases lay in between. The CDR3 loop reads CASSLNRGNTEAFF. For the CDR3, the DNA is TGTGCCAGCTCGCTCAACCGGGGGAACACTGAAGCTTTCTTT.

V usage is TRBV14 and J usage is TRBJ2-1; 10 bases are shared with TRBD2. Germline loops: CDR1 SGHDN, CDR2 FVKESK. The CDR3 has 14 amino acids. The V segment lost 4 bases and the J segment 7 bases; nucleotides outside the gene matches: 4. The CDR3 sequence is CASSPWTSGNEQFF. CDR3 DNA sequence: TGTGCCAGCAGCCCTTGGACTAGCGGTAATGAGCAGTTCTTC.